These 27 T cell receptor beta chains originate from one sample sequenced in a study of T-cell memory formation after mild COVID-19. TCRdb itself ran the 5' RACE reads through MiXCR, one entry per CDR3 protein. The data show around 370,000 distinct CDR3 sequences, roughly 21% seen once. Sequencing was performed on PBMCs or a T cell subset sorted from them (not recorded which). These receptors all come from an adult woman who had mild COVID-19 (a few samples of this study predate the infection). Cell type and time point are not known.

The chain couples TRBV10-3 to TRBJ2-2; D not certain. Trimming removed 7 bases at V and 2 bases at J, with 14 bases between. The CDR3 is 15 amino acids. Germline CDR1 ENHRY, CDR2 SYGVKD. The CDR3, as DNA: TGTGCCATCAATCCACAAGGGTCAAACACCGGGGAGCTGTTTTTT. Encoded protein: CAINPQGSNTGELFF.

This clonotype came up a few times. The rearrangement links TRBV13 to TRBJ2-7; TRBD2 agrees at 12 bases. This CDR3 contains 16 residues. Germline assignment: CDR1 PRHDT and CDR2 FYEKMQ (reference sequence). V shed 1 base and J 1 base; nucleotides not matched to a gene: 2. DNA for the CDR3: TGTGCCAGCAGCTTAGAGGGACTAGCGGGTTCCTACGAGCAGTACTTC. Translating gives CASSLEGLAGSYEQYF.

J is TRBJ2-1 and V is TRBV15; D not resolved. The CDR3 covers 13 residues. CDR1 is LNHNV, CDR2 YYDKDF, per germline (reference sequence). V was cut by 2 bases and J by 6 bases, with 8 bases left in between. The CDR3 coding sequence is TGTGCCACCAGCAGACAGATGCCCAATGAGCAGTTCTTC. Protein: CATSRQMPNEQFF. Full variable domain (rest looked up from reference TRBV15 and TRBJ2-1): DAMVIQNPRYQVTQFGKPVTLSCSQTLNHNVMYWYQQKSSQAPKLLFHYYDKDFNNEADTPDNFQSRRPNTSFCFLDIRSPGLGDTAMYLCATSRQMPNEQFFGPGTRLTVL.

The chain combines TRBV10-3 with TRBJ2-5; tentatively, D is TRBD2 (5 bases). The CDR3 length is 15 residues. Germline V gene data show CDR1 as ENHRY and CDR2 as SYGVKD. The V end was cut by 3 bases, the J end by 2 bases, with 13 bases between. Here the CDR3 reads CAISDPRGNQETQYF. CDR3 DNA: TGTGCCATCAGTGACCCTCGGGGAAATCAAGAGACCCAGTACTTC.

CDR3 region: CASLPSGSSYNEQFF. The DNA for the CDR3 is TGTGCCAGCCTCCCTAGCGGGAGCTCCTACAATGAGCAGTTCTTC. This chain connects TRBV19 to TRBJ2-1; 10 bases fit TRBD2. V dropped 9 bases and J dropped 0; count of bases not matched to a gene: 5. This CDR3 is built from 15 residues. From germline, CDR1 is LNHDA and CDR2 SQIVND (reference sequence).

This clonotype was found a few times. This chain uses TRBV20-1 with TRBJ2-3; D uncertain. The CDR3 loop spans 16 amino acids. CDR1 DFQATT and CDR2 SNEGSKA come from the germline V gene (reference sequence). V was pared by 5 bases and J by 0 bases, with 18 bases between. CDR3 protein: CSAPNGGVTSTDTQYF. In nucleotides, the CDR3 is TGCAGTGCTCCCAATGGTGGGGTCACTAGCACAGATACGCAGTATTTT.

This clonotype has a handful of counts. The chain links TRBV5-1 to TRBJ1-1, with 7 bases that match TRBD1. Germline CDR1 SGHRS, CDR2 YFSETQ. J lost 1 base, V lost 4 bases, and 10 bases had no gene match. The CDR3 spans 16 residues. CDR3 DNA sequence: TGCGCCAGCAGCACCGACCCAGGGGGTACGAACACTGAAGCTTTCTTT. Its protein product is CASSTDPGGTNTEAFF.

This clonotype was counted only a few times. The V call is TRBV5-5, the J call TRBJ2-1, with D possibly matching TRBD1 (6 bases). The V end lost 0 bases, the J end lost 2 bases, and 9 bases lay between the germline ends. The CDR3 extends over 15 amino acids. Per germline, CDR1 SGHKS and CDR2 YYEKEE (reference sequence). The CDR3 loop is CASSLATGTYNEQFF. The CDR3 DNA is TGTGCCAGCAGCTTGGCCACAGGGACCTACAATGAGCAGTTCTTC.

V gene TRBV6-5 combines with J gene TRBJ2-1; TRBD2 is a possible D gene (5 bases). Trimming took 5 bases from V and 4 from J, leaving 18 bases between them. The CDR3 sequence is 16 residues long. Per the germline V gene, CDR1 is MNHEY and CDR2 is SVGAGI. The CDR3 reads CASSDLIGVTYNEQFF. CDR3 sequence (DNA): TGTGCCAGCAGTGACCTGATCGGGGTCACTTACAATGAGCAGTTCTTC.

This clonotype was recorded a few times. V gene TRBV20-1 combines with J gene TRBJ2-3, with 10 bases matching TRBD2. The CDR3 runs 14 residues. J lost 4 bases, V lost 6 bases, and 7 bases had no gene match. CDR1 and CDR2 (germline): DFQATT, SNEGSKA (reference sequence). The DNA for the CDR3 is TGCAGTGCGAGACAAACTAGCGGGGCAGATACGCAGTATTTT. Its protein product is CSARQTSGADTQYF.

The sample holds a few counts of this clonotype. The rearrangement links TRBV4-1 to TRBJ2-3; D remains unclear. V shed 0 bases and J shed 6 bases, with 7 bases lying between them. The germline V gene encodes CDR1 MGHRA and CDR2 YSYEKL. This CDR3 is 13 amino acids long. The CDR3 loop reads CASSQEGWDTQYF. The CDR3 bases are TGCGCCAGCAGCCAAGAAGGCTGGGATACGCAGTATTTT.

As regards this clonotype: Sequence at one end of the junction differs from germline and may be a read error. J is TRBJ2-7 and V is TRBV15; no clear D. Germline CDR1 and CDR2: LNHNV and YYDKDF (reference sequence). CDR3 length: 12 residues. The CDR3 coding sequence is TGTGCCACCAGCGGAGACACCTACGAGCAGTACTTC. Protein sequence: CATSGDTYEQYF.

V gene TRBV29-1 combines with J gene TRBJ2-7; unclear D gene. The CDR3 length is 18 residues. V dropped 4 bases and J dropped 1 base, with 26 bases sitting between them. Germline CDR1 and CDR2: SQVTM and ANQGSEA. The CDR3 protein is CSVVYVDPPVVGSYEQYF. In nucleotides, the CDR3 is TGCAGCGTTGTCTATGTGGACCCCCCGGTGGTAGGTTCCTACGAGCAGTACTTC.

This clonotype was counted a few times. The rearrangement joins TRBV24-1 to TRBJ2-1; 9 positions agree with TRBD1. This CDR3 is built from 16 residues. Germline V gives CDR1 KGHDR, CDR2 SFDVKD. The ends lost 4 bases at V and 6 bases at J; junction bases unmatched: 9. For the CDR3, the DNA is TGTGCCACCAGTGACCCGGGACAGGGATCTCCCAATGAGCAGTTCTTC. It specifies CATSDPGQGSPNEQFF.

The table lists this clonotype with a few counts. This rearrangement joins TRBV14 to TRBJ2-7, with D uncertain. The CDR3 spans 12 residues. V shed 3 bases and J shed 0 bases, with 3 bases lying between them. Looked up from germline, CDR1 is SGHDN and CDR2 is FVKESK. The DNA for the CDR3 is TGTGCCAGCAGCCATAGCTCCTACGAGCAGTACGTC. This encodes CASSHSSYEQYV.

CDR3 nucleotide sequence: TGTGCCAGCAGCTTCGGACAGTCTGGAAACACCATATATTTT. It specifies CASSFGQSGNTIYF. This chain uses TRBV3-1 with TRBJ1-3; TRBD1 might be the D (6 bases). CDR3 size: 14 residues. Germline-derived CDR1 and CDR2 are LGHDT and YNNKEL (reference sequence). The V and J ends lost 5 bases and 1 base respectively, with 9 bases between them.

This clonotype was seen more than once but under ten times. The gene calls are TRBV18 and TRBJ2-1; TRBD1 agrees at 7 bases. With 2 bases clipped from V and 8 bases from J, the junction kept 3 bases outside the gene matches. The CDR3 spans 13 residues. Germline V gene data show CDR1 as KGHSH and CDR2 as LQKENI. The CDR3 DNA follows: TGTGCCAGCTCACCAGACAGGGTCCATGAGCAGTTCTTC. Protein sequence: CASSPDRVHEQFF.

This clonotype came up a few times. The chain uses TRBV5-4 and TRBJ1-2, with 8 bases aligning to TRBD1. J lost 5 bases, V lost 4 bases, and 10 bases had no gene match. Germline V gene sequence: CDR1 SGHNT, CDR2 YYREEE (reference sequence). There are 15 residues in the CDR3. DNA of the CDR3: TGTGCCAGCAGCGCTAGGCAGGGGGCGAGGTATGGCTACACCTTC. It yields the protein CASSARQGARYGYTF.

The rearrangement joins TRBV7-8 to TRBJ1-5; weak D call: TRBD1 (6 bases). The CDR3 runs to 15 residues. The germline V gene has CDR1 SGHVS and CDR2 FQNEAQ. Trimming took off 5 bases at V and 2 bases at J, with 13 bases between the two ends. CDR3: CASSPRGSGNQPQHF. As DNA, the CDR3 is TGTGCCAGCAGCCCCAGGGGTAGTGGCAATCAGCCCCAGCATTTT.

This clonotype was picked up many times. This chain links TRBV3-1 with TRBJ2-5; D might be TRBD1 or TRBD2, each matching 6 bases. This CDR3 contains 13 residues. CDR1 is LGHDT, CDR2 YNNKEL, per germline (reference sequence). Trimming pared 2 bases from V and 5 bases from J, leaving 9 bases between. The CDR3 DNA is TGTGCCAGCAGCCAACCGGGGGCGGAGACCCAGTACTTC. It encodes CASSQPGAETQYF.

The chain has TRBV15 and TRBJ2-1; 8 nucleotides agree with TRBD1. The CDR3 covers 15 residues. V shed 0 bases, J shed 4 bases, and the junction held 2 bases outside the gene matches. Germline V gene data show CDR1 as LNHNV and CDR2 as YYDKDF (reference sequence). The CDR3 DNA sequence: TGTGCCACCAGCAGAGAACAGGGGGATTACAATGAGCAGTTCTTC. It specifies CATSREQGDYNEQFF.

This chain joins TRBV6-5 and TRBJ2-1; the D is unclear. Between the trimmed V and J ends, which lost 2 bases and 7 bases, there was a span of 9 bases. The CDR3 length is 13 residues. The V gene's germline CDR1 is MNHEY and CDR2 SVGAGI. In nucleotides, the CDR3 is TGTGCCAGCAGTTACACCATCGGGAATGAGCAGTTCTTC. Its protein is CASSYTIGNEQFF.

This clonotype was observed a handful of times. The chain has TRBV5-1 and TRBJ2-3; 12 bases line up with TRBD2. CDR1 is SGHRS, CDR2 YFSETQ, per germline. The junction had 16 bases not matched to a gene; V was cut back by 5 bases and J by 0 bases. The CDR3 contains 20 residues. CDR3 coding DNA: TGCGCCAGCAGGGGGAAGAGATGGACTAGCGGGAACGTGAGCACAGATACGCAGTATTTT. It encodes CASRGKRWTSGNVSTDTQYF.

This clonotype occurred a few times. V is TRBV12-3 or TRBV12-4 and J is TRBJ1-2, with D possibly matching TRBD1 (6 bases). CDR3 size: 15 residues. V shed 1 base and J shed 8 bases, with 17 bases lying between them. The CDR3 DNA sequence: TGTGCCAGCAGTTTAGGCGCAGGGGCCTACAAAGGCTACACCTTC. Translated: CASSLGAGAYKGYTF.

This clonotype was observed a handful of times. The gene calls are TRBV12-3 or TRBV12-4 and TRBJ1-2; no firm D call. Trimming took 5 bases from V and 2 from J, leaving 6 bases between them. This CDR3 region has 12 residues. CDR3 protein: CASSGRNYGYTF. CDR3 DNA: TGTGCCAGCAGTGGACGGAACTATGGCTACACCTTC.

This clonotype was seen many times. The rearrangement joins TRBV29-1 to TRBJ1-1; D uncertain. The CDR3 has 12 amino acids. Germline CDR1 SQVTM, CDR2 ANQGSEA. V shed 6 bases and J shed 1 base, with 9 bases lying between them. DNA of the CDR3: TGCAGCGTCTACGGTGGGAACACTGAAGCTTTCTTT. Translating gives CSVYGGNTEAFF.

The chain couples TRBV5-1 to TRBJ1-5, with 8 bases lining up with TRBD1. V shed 5 bases, J shed 1 base, and the junction held 14 bases outside the gene matches. CDR3 size: 18 residues. Looked up from germline, CDR1 is SGHRS and CDR2 is YFSETQ. The DNA for the CDR3 is TGCGCCAGCAGACCGGGGGACAGGTCAGGAATAAGCAATCAGCCCCAGCATTTT. Protein product: CASRPGDRSGISNQPQHF.